This TCR beta chain was found in a study of CD8 T cells in Susac syndrome. After extraction with the RNeasy kit, about 0.45 to 1 ug of the RNA was reverse transcribed using random hexamers. MiXCR, applied by TCRdb to the immunoSEQ multiplex PCR reads, yields one record per CDR3 protein. The repertoire holds about 150,000 distinct CDR3 sequences, with approximately 90% as singletons. Sequencing of TCR beta was carried out in blood CD8+ and CD4+ T cells. The V and J ends lost 5 bases and 1 base respectively, with 11 bases between them. Germline V CDR1 and CDR2: DFQATT, SNEGSKA (reference sequence). The CDR3 is made up of 13 amino acids.

This clonotype was sampled from a human donor in good health. Sequencing used CD4+ T cells from PBMCs. The chain is built from TRBV20-1 and TRBJ2-5, with TRBD1 as a possible D gene (5 bases). In DNA form, the CDR3 reads TGCAGTGCTGGACACAGTGGCCAAGAGACCCAGTACTTC. Protein: CSAGHSGQETQYF.